A single sample gave rise to the 30 T cell receptor beta chains below, sequenced in a study of post-analysis software for immune sequencing data. Study outcomes and limitations: Five TRBV segments occurring more often in patients than controls included TRBV5-6, TRBV5-1 and TRBV20-1.

Their antigen targets remain unknown. cDNA libraries of TCR beta carried unique molecular identifiers. MiXCR, applied by TCRdb to the PCR reads, yields one record per CDR3 protein. There are approximately 570,000 distinct CDR3 sequences in the sample; roughly 47% occur only once, and 1.5% to 2% lies in the top ten. The specimen sequenced was blood. The receptors here all came from a girl between 10 and 17 years old with multiple sclerosis.

This clonotype showed up just a few times. The chain employs TRBV4-1 and TRBJ2-5; 10 bases are shared with TRBD2. V trimming: 6 bases; J trimming: 0 bases; junction bases outside the gene matches: 4. The CDR3 totals 15 residues. Germline V gene data show CDR1 as MGHRA and CDR2 as YSYEKL. The CDR3 nucleotides read TGCGCCAGCAGTATAGCGGGAGGCTACCAAGAGACCCAGTACTTC. Protein sequence: CASSIAGGYQETQYF.

The CDR3, as DNA: TGTGCCACCAGTGATTCAACTAGCGGGTCCTACAATGAGCAGTACTTC. It codes for CATSDSTSGSYNEQYF. The chain couples TRBV24-1 to TRBJ2-1, with 9 bases fitting TRBD2. The DNA end favors TRBJ2-7, so the J call may be wrong. CDR3 length: 16 residues. Germline values: CDR1 KGHDR, CDR2 SFDVKD.

The J gene is TRBJ1-2, the V gene TRBV12-3 or TRBV12-4, with no clear D. There are 13 residues in the CDR3. Trimming pared 5 bases from V and 8 bases from J, leaving 15 bases between. CDR3 nucleotide sequence: TGTGCCAGCAGTATAACGAGGACTGGGGGCTACACCTTC. Translation: CASSITRTGGYTF.

This chain uses TRBV20-1 with TRBJ2-7, with TRBD2 matching over 7 bases. V dropped 4 bases and J dropped 2; count of bases not matched to a gene: 11. CDR3 length: 15 amino acids. CDR1 is DFQATT and CDR2 is SNEGSKA in the germline V gene (reference sequence). As DNA, the CDR3 is TGCAGTGCTATAGATACGCGGGAGATGGCCTACGAGCAGTACTTC. Protein: CSAIDTREMAYEQYF.

V and J are TRBV12-3 or TRBV12-4 and TRBJ1-4; D gene uncertain. The CDR3 extends over 12 amino acids. With 2 bases removed from V and 8 bases from J, the gap between germline ends came to 6 bases. CDR3 sequence reads: CASSLSAEKLFF. CDR3 coding DNA: TGTGCCAGCAGTTTATCTGCAGAAAAACTGTTTTTT.

The chain employs TRBV9 and TRBJ2-5; no definite D call. V lost 1 base, J lost 1 base, and 8 bases lay in between. Germline CDR1 is SGDLS and CDR2 is YYNGEE. The CDR3 runs 14 residues. Here the CDR3 reads CASSVRSVQETQYF. In nucleotides, the CDR3 is TGTGCCAGCAGCGTAAGGAGCGTCCAAGAGACCCAGTACTTC.

The chain has TRBV4-2 and TRBJ2-1; perhaps D is TRBD1 or TRBD2 (5 bases each). Trimming stripped 0 bases from V and 9 bases from J, with 12 bases between. Germline lookup yields CDR1 LGHNA and CDR2 YNFKEQ. There are 14 residues in the CDR3. This chain's CDR3 is CASSQDRGEPEQFF. DNA of the CDR3: TGTGCCAGCAGCCAAGATAGAGGGGAGCCTGAGCAGTTCTTC.

The rearrangement joins TRBV6-5 to TRBJ1-2; 7 bases align to TRBD1. The CDR3 length is 15 residues. Per germline, CDR1 MNHEY and CDR2 SVGAGI. The V gene end was trimmed by 5 bases and the J gene end by 4 bases; junction bases not matched to a gene: 10. Written as DNA, the CDR3 is TGTGCCAGCAGTCCCTCCAGCACAGGGGTCTATGGCTACACCTTC. Protein: CASSPSSTGVYGYTF.

V and J are TRBV21-1 and TRBJ2-1; the table's D call, TRBD1, was not checked against the DNA. TRBV21-1 represents a pseudogene. CDR3 size: 17 residues. The CDR3 region has the DNA TGTGCCAGCAGCAAGGGGTTAGAGGACAGGGCCCCCACAGGGCAGTTCTTC. Amino acids: CASSKGLEDRAPTGQFF.

J is TRBJ2-3 and V is TRBV7-8, with a possible D match to TRBD2 (5 bases). Trimming shortened V by 1 base and J by 6 bases, and 8 bases separated the two germline ends. The CDR3 spans 13 residues. Germline V gene sequence: CDR1 SGHVS, CDR2 FQNEAQ. The CDR3 DNA reads TGTGCCAGCAGCTTAGTCTCTAGCGATACGCAGTATTTT. Residues: CASSLVSSDTQYF.

This clonotype has more than one count but fewer than ten. This sequence joins TRBV11-3 and TRBJ2-5; TRBD2 aligns across 9 bases. J was trimmed by 3 bases and V by 2 bases; bases with no gene match: 10. The CDR3 length is 17 residues. Germline CDR1 and CDR2: SGHNT and YENEEA. The CDR3 loop reads CASSLWREGVAKETQYF. CDR3 in DNA: TGTGCCAGCAGCTTATGGCGGGAGGGGGTGGCCAAAGAGACCCAGTACTTC. The full variable domain, rest sourced from reference TRBV11-3 and TRBJ2-5, is EAGVVQSPRYKIIEKKQPVAFWCNPISGHNTLYWYLQNLGQGPELLIRYENEEAVDDSQLPKDRFSAERLKGVDSTLKIQPAELGDSAVYLCASSLWREGVAKETQYFGPGTRLLVL.

This clonotype was found a few times. The chain couples TRBV5-6 to TRBJ2-1; weak D call: TRBD2 (6 bases). Germline CDR1 SGHDT, CDR2 YYEEEE. The CDR3 is 17 amino acids. Trimming removed 3 bases from V and 3 bases from J, with 19 bases in between. The CDR3 region is CASSSPLAGTVYNEQFF. DNA of the CDR3: TGTGCCAGCAGCTCACCGTTGGCGGGGACTGTCTACAATGAGCAGTTCTTC. The variable domain in full, completed from reference TRBV5-6 and TRBJ2-1, reads DAGVTQSPTHLIKTRGQQVTLRCSPKSGHDTVSWYQQALGQGPQFIFQYYEEEERQRGNFPDRFSGHQFPNYSSELNVNALLLGDSALYLCASSSPLAGTVYNEQFFGPGTRLTVL.

This clonotype occurred a few times. The chain carries TRBV4-1 and TRBJ2-3, with D perhaps being TRBD1 or TRBD2 (5 bases each). From germline, CDR1 is MGHRA and CDR2 YSYEKL. Trimming pared 3 bases from V and 0 bases from J, leaving 13 bases between. This CDR3 spans 16 amino acids. The CDR3 bases are TGCGCCAGCAGCCAGATTGAGGGGTTAAGCACAGATACGCAGTATTTT. Translated, it gives CASSQIEGLSTDTQYF.

This clonotype has only a few counts. The chain couples TRBV11-3 to TRBJ2-1, with 11 bases identical to TRBD2. V dropped 5 bases and J dropped 10; count of bases not matched to a gene: 10. Germline V gene lookup returns CDR1 SGHNT and CDR2 YENEEA. CDR3 length equals 15 residues. In nucleotides, the CDR3 is TGTGCCAGCAGCCAAGGGACTAGCGGCGAAGGGGAGCAGTTCTTC. Protein: CASSQGTSGEGEQFF. Looking up the rest from reference TRBV11-3 and TRBJ2-1 gives the full variable domain: EAGVVQSPRYKIIEKKQPVAFWCNPISGHNTLYWYLQNLGQGPELLIRYENEEAVDDSQLPKDRFSAERLKGVDSTLKIQPAELGDSAVYLCASSQGTSGEGEQFFGPGTRLTVL.

This clonotype was found a few times. The J gene is TRBJ2-1, the V gene TRBV5-1, with D possibly matching TRBD2 (5 bases). Trimming left V 4 bases short and J 3 bases short, with 23 bases between. The germline V gene has CDR1 SGHRS and CDR2 YFSETQ. This CDR3 has 18 amino acids. Here the CDR3 reads CASSLGLGSSSYYNEQFF. As DNA, the CDR3 is TGCGCCAGCAGCCTAGGACTCGGGTCCTCCTCCTACTACAATGAGCAGTTCTTC.

This clonotype was counted between two and nine times. This chain links TRBV24-1 with TRBJ2-1; D possibly matches TRBD1 or TRBD2 (5 bases each). Germline V gene data show CDR1 as KGHDR and CDR2 as SFDVKD. Trimming stripped 2 bases from V and 3 bases from J, with 16 bases between. This CDR3 contains 17 residues. The CDR3 region has the DNA TGTGCCACCAGTGATTCCAACCGGGACGGGAACTACAATGAGCAGTTCTTC. It specifies CATSDSNRDGNYNEQFF.

J is TRBJ1-2 and V is TRBV12-3 or TRBV12-4, with D tentatively TRBD1 (5 bases). V lost 6 bases to trimming and J lost 3 bases, with 17 bases between them. The CDR3 runs to 15 residues. The CDR3 loop is CASSRPPGIDYGYTF. In nucleotides, the CDR3 is TGTGCCAGCAGCCGACCCCCAGGGATTGACTATGGCTACACCTTC.

The sample holds a few counts of this clonotype. This sequence joins TRBV5-5 and TRBJ2-3; 7 nucleotides line up with TRBD2. Per the germline V gene, CDR1 is SGHKS and CDR2 is YYEKEE (reference sequence). The CDR3 runs to 17 residues. The V gene end was trimmed by 4 bases and the J gene end by 1 base; junction bases not matched to a gene: 12. The CDR3, as DNA: TGTGCCAGCAGCCACAAACCACTAGCGCCTGGCACAGATACGCAGTATTTT. Protein product: CASSHKPLAPGTDTQYF. Filled out from reference TRBV5-5 and TRBJ2-3, the complete variable domain reads DAGVTQSPTHLIKTRGQQVTLRCSPISGHKSVSWYQQVLGQGPQFIFQYYEKEERGRGNFPDRFSARQFPNYSSELNVNALLLGDSALYLCASSHKPLAPGTDTQYFGPGTRLTVL.

This clonotype was seen only once. The V and J genes are TRBV6-6 and TRBJ2-5; either TRBD1 or TRBD2 may supply D (5 bases each). The V and J ends lost 0 bases and 1 base respectively, with 9 bases between them. CDR3 length: 15 residues. Germline V gene data show CDR1 as MNHNY and CDR2 as SVGAGI (reference sequence). This CDR3 is CASSYSAGTQETQYF. CDR3 coding DNA: TGTGCCAGCAGTTACTCGGCCGGGACCCAAGAGACCCAGTACTTC.

V gene TRBV5-1 combines with J gene TRBJ1-1; D call uncertain. In germline, CDR1 is SGHRS, CDR2 YFSETQ. The CDR3 is 13 residues long. Trimming left V 4 bases short and J 3 bases short, with 10 bases between. The CDR3 here is CASSARPDTEAFF. Written as DNA, the CDR3 is TGCGCCAGCAGCGCCCGACCGGACACTGAAGCTTTCTTT.

This rearrangement joins TRBV12-3 or TRBV12-4 to TRBJ1-2; D is unclear. V lost 5 bases, J lost 1 base, and 8 bases lay in between. The CDR3 runs 13 residues. CDR3 amino acids: CASSIGVNYGYTF. Written as DNA, the CDR3 is TGTGCCAGCAGTATCGGGGTTAACTATGGCTACACCTTC.

This clonotype has only a few counts. This chain joins TRBV29-1 and TRBJ2-3; D perhaps matches TRBD2 (5 bases). V was pared by 7 bases and J by 2 bases, with 10 bases between. This CDR3 region has 12 residues. Germline-derived CDR1 and CDR2 are SQVTM and ANQGSEA. CDR3 coding DNA: TGCAGCGCCGCGGGCCTCACAGATACGCAGTATTTT. It encodes CSAAGLTDTQYF.

V gene TRBV9 combines with J gene TRBJ1-1; perhaps TRBD1 as D (5 bases). The ends were cut back, 0 bases at V and 3 bases at J, with 18 bases in the middle. The CDR3 consists of 17 residues. The germline V gene encodes CDR1 SGDLS and CDR2 YYNGEE. CDR3 loop: CASSVASMVGTDTEAFF. CDR3 in DNA: TGTGCCAGCAGCGTAGCTTCTATGGTCGGGACGGACACTGAAGCTTTCTTT.

As concerns this clonotype: The CDR3 ends on some other residue instead of the conserved phenylalanine or tryptophan, so this is likely a read error. The rearrangement joins TRBV12-3 or TRBV12-4 to TRBJ2-5, with a weak D call TRBD2 (5 bases). The CDR3 runs to 14 residues. Trimming pared 7 bases from V and 2 bases from J, leaving 14 bases between. The CDR3 is CASTPSRIQETQYL. CDR3 nucleotide sequence: TGTGCCAGCACCCCTAGCCGGATACAAGAGACCCAGTACCTC.

This clonotype appeared a single time. The chain joins TRBV5-5 to TRBJ1-1; D is possibly TRBD1 (6 bases). CDR3 length: 15 amino acids. Germline CDR1 is SGHKS and CDR2 is YYEKEE (reference sequence). V gave up 0 bases and J gave up 6 bases, with 15 bases separating them. CDR3 in amino acids: CASSLDLQGDPEAFF. CDR3 sequence (DNA): TGTGCCAGCAGCTTGGACCTACAGGGCGACCCTGAAGCTTTCTTT.

The chain carries TRBV7-3 and TRBJ2-3; D not resolved. Per germline, CDR1 SGHTA and CDR2 FQGTGA. CDR3 size: 14 residues. V dropped 2 bases and J dropped 1 base, with 7 bases sitting between them. DNA for the CDR3: TGTGCCAGCAGCTTAGACCCAGGCACAGATACGCAGTATTTT. Protein sequence: CASSLDPGTDTQYF.

The chain couples TRBV5-1 to TRBJ1-4, with no clear D. Germline CDR1 and CDR2: SGHRS and YFSETQ. CDR3 length: 11 amino acids. Trimming took 2 bases from V and 6 from J, leaving 2 bases between them. CDR3 sequence (DNA): TGCGCCAGCAGCTTCTATGAAAAACTGTTTTTT. Translating gives CASSFYEKLFF.

This clonotype turned up a few times. The chain joins TRBV5-1 to TRBJ2-1; possible D gene TRBD2, 6 bases. The ends were cut back, 3 bases at V and 0 bases at J, with 10 bases in the middle. Germline CDR1 and CDR2: SGHRS and YFSETQ. There are 15 residues in the CDR3. CDR3 in DNA: TGCGCCAGCAGCTCCGGGACTCCCTCCTACAATGAGCAGTTCTTC. It translates to CASSSGTPSYNEQFF.

This clonotype was counted a few times. The chain uses TRBV7-2 and TRBJ2-3; 13 nucleotides agree with TRBD2. CDR3 length: 15 amino acids. Trimming took 8 bases from V and 4 from J; bases not matched to a gene: 6. Germline assignment: CDR1 SGHTA and CDR2 FQGNSA. CDR3 bases: TGTGCCAGCTGCACTAGCGGGGGGGCGTCAGATACGCAGTATTTT. Its protein product is CASCTSGGASDTQYF. The full variable domain, in which reference TRBV7-2 and TRBJ2-3 provide the parts outside the CDR3, is GAGVSQSPSNKVTEKGKDVELRCDPISGHTALYWYRQSLGQGLEFLIYFQGNSAPDKSGLPSDRFSAERTGGSVSTLTIQRTQQEDSAVYLCASCTSGGASDTQYFGPGTRLTVL.

V usage is TRBV12-3 or TRBV12-4 and J usage is TRBJ1-2, with 10 bases that match TRBD1. There are 14 residues in the CDR3. Losses at the gene ends were 3 bases for V and 8 bases for J; bases not matched to a gene: 6. This CDR3 reads CASSFGDRGEGYTF. CDR3 nucleotide sequence: TGTGCCAGCAGTTTTGGGGACAGGGGAGAAGGCTACACCTTC.